Listed below are T cell receptor beta chains from one sample, sequenced in a study of cytomegalovirus exposure and HLA in healthy donors. Clones were sequenced by immunoSEQ multiplex PCR, and TCRdb holds only the in-frame ones, with some missing. The data contain over 150,000 clones, 86% of them singletons. The material sequenced was PBMCs. These receptors came from a human donor in good health. Both conserved end residues are part of each CDR3. The order of the fields is V gene, D gene, J gene, CDR3 protein. D genes are given only for firm matches.

TRBV5-1	NA	TRBJ2-7	CASSLSTGEQYF
TRBV2	NA	TRBJ1-3	CASGEVFLASGNTIYF
TRBV6-1	TRBD2	TRBJ2-7	CASRIMGLSSYEQYF
TRBV19	TRBD1	TRBJ2-2	CASSTGTGGEELFF
TRBV10-3	TRBD1	TRBJ1-2	CAISPPGTGGRRNYGYTF
TRBV7-9	NA	TRBJ1-6	CASSSRGGVDSPLHF
TRBV2	NA	TRBJ1-3	CASSEIGGAGTGNTIYF
TRBV6-5	NA	TRBJ1-1	CASSYSFGGSTEAFF
TRBV7-2	TRBD2	TRBJ2-3	CASSTGLAGGTDTQYF
TRBV5-6	NA	TRBJ1-2	CASSLEDLGARGYTF
TRBV5-1	NA	TRBJ1-4	CASSLRKLTGTTNEKLFF
TRBV23-1	NA	TRBJ2-7	CASILTVAYEQYF
TRBV5-1	TRBD1	TRBJ1-2	CASSPSGGNYGYTF
TRBV19	NA	TRBJ1-5	CASSTQSNQPQHF
TRBV11-3	TRBD2	TRBJ2-7	CASSLVGGGRFSEQYF
TRBV28	NA	TRBJ1-2	CASSLRGYGYTF
TRBV7-9	TRBD1	TRBJ2-7	CASSFNSRGQASYEQYF
TRBV7-8	NA	TRBJ1-5	CASSLGGVVQPQHF
TRBV10-3	NA	TRBJ2-1	CAISDLYSYNEQFF
TRBV27	TRBD2	TRBJ2-1	CASRISGRGNNEQFF
TRBV9	TRBD1	TRBJ2-7	CASTKDRAGYEQYF
TRBV7-9	NA	TRBJ2-7	CASSPAPRQKFYEQYF
TRBV19	TRBD1	TRBJ1-2	CASSMGQGACGYTF
TRBV10-2	NA	TRBJ1-1	CASTGPSGDTEAFF
TRBV5-8	NA	TRBJ2-1	CASSLVQDNEQFF
TRBV28	TRBD2	TRBJ2-1	CASSGATTGGSGRAYNEQFF
TRBV2	NA	TRBJ1-3	CASSEIGSGGNTIYF
TRBV19	NA	TRBJ2-7	CASKGTGSYEQYF
TRBV7-2	TRBD2	TRBJ2-3	CASSLVGMGLAGTDTQYF
TRBV5-1	TRBD2	TRBJ2-3	CASGIAGVSTDTQYF
TRBV2	NA	TRBJ2-5	CAHSRVQETQYF
TRBV7-8	NA	TRBJ2-1	CASSLVVLGGEQFF
TRBV5-6	NA	TRBJ2-5	CASSFRETQYF